This record covers a single TCR beta chain. Profiling relied on immunoSEQ multiplex PCR, and the TCRdb table lists in-frame clones only, not all of them. The sample consists of around 120,000 clones, 86% of them appearing once. The data originate from a study of blood T cell repertoires in COVID-19. This CDR3 contains 15 residues. The V gene end was trimmed by 0 bases and the J gene end by 2 bases; junction bases not matched to a gene: 4. Germline V gene data show CDR1 as LGHNA and CDR2 as YNFKEQ. The sample was peripheral blood. The chain recombines TRBV4-2 with TRBJ2-7, with 7 bases fitting TRBD2. The origin of this receptor is a man aged 65-85 years who had recovered from COVID-19. The CDR3 nucleotides are TGTGCCAGCAGCCAAGATTTTGGGACTACCTACGAGCAGTACTTC. Protein sequence: CASSQDFGTTYEQYF.